This T cell receptor beta chain comes out of a study of graft-versus-host responses after intestinal transplantation. The study's findings and limits: Declines in HvG clones occurring early post-transplant were associated with peak circulating GvH clone levels.

Profiling relied on immunoSEQ multiplex PCR, and the TCRdb table lists in-frame clones only, not all of them. The table records around 67,000 clones, 85% to 90% of them present only once. This clone was recorded only once. Its antigen is not known. The germline V gene encodes CDR1 MNHEY and CDR2 SVGAGI. This CDR3 is 13 amino acids long. V dropped 6 bases and J dropped 4 bases, with 7 bases sitting between them. The clonotype was recovered from a human donor who was the organ donor for an intestinal transplant. The rearrangement joins TRBV6-5 to TRBJ1-6; TRBD1 is a possible D gene (6 bases). The source material was unstimulated CD8+ T cells sorted from spleen or lymph node cells, sampled before transplant. In DNA form, the CDR3 reads TGTGCCAGCAGGGGACAATATAATTCACCCCTCCACTTT. Amino acids: CASRGQYNSPLHF.